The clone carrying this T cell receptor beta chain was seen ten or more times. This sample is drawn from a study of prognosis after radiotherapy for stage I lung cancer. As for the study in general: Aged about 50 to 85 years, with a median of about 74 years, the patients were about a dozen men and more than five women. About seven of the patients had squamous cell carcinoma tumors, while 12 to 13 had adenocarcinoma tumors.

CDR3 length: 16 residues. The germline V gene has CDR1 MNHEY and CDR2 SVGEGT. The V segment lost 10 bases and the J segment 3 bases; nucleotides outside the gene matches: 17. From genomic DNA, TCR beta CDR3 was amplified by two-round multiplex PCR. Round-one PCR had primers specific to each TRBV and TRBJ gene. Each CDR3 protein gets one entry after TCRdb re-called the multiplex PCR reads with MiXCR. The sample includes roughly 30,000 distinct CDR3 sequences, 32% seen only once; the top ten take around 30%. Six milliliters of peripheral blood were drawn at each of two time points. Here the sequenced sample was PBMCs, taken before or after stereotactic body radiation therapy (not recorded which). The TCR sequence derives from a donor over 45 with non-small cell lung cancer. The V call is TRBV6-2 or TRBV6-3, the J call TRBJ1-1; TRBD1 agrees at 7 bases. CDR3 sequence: CATRDHPTGRDTEAFF. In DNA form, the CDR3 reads TGTGCCACAAGGGACCATCCGACAGGGAGGGACACTGAAGCTTTCTTT.